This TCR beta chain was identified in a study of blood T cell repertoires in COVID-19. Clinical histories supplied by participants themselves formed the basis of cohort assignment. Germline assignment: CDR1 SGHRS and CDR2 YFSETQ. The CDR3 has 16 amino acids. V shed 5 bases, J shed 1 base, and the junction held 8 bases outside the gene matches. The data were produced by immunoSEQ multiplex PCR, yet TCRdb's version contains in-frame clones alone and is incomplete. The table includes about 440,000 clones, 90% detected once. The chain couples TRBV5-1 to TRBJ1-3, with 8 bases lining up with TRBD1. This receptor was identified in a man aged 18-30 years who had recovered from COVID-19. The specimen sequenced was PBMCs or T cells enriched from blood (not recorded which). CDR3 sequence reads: CASRPTGGQSGNTIYF. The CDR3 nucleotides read TGCGCCAGCAGGCCTACAGGGGGTCAATCTGGAAACACCATATATTTT.